What follows are 24 T cell receptor beta chains derived from one specimen sequenced in a study of shared clonotypes between healthy human individuals. Method: immunoSEQ multiplex PCR; TCRdb's copy keeps in-frame clones and lacks some. The sample holds roughly 1 million clones, around 74% seen once. Sequenced: memory CD4+ T cells sorted from blood. Noted subset: CD45RA-negative fraction. Receptors originate from a man between 18 and 29 years old in good health.

V gene TRBV5-4 combines with J gene TRBJ2-1, with 12 bases matching TRBD2. The CDR3 has 16 residues. J gave up 9 bases and V 0 bases, and 7 bases lay outside the gene matches. CDR1 and CDR2 (germline): SGHNT, YYREEE (reference sequence). The CDR3 DNA follows: TGTGCCAGCAGCTTGGACTCTAGCGGGAGGGCGGGTGAGCAGTTCTTC. Translation gives CASSLDSSGRAGEQFF. The full variable domain, completed using reference TRBV5-4 and TRBJ2-1, is ETGVTQSPTHLIKTRGQQVTLRCSSQSGHNTVSWYQQALGQGPQFIFQYYREEENGRGNFPPRFSGLQFPNYSSELNVNALELDDSALYLCASSLDSSGRAGEQFFGPGTRLTVL.

This clone is a singleton in its sample. The chain links TRBV5-1 to TRBJ1-5; TRBD1 aligns across 8 bases. The CDR3 contains 15 residues. Germline V gives CDR1 SGHRS, CDR2 YFSETQ. After removal of 8 bases from V and 3 bases from J, the junction contained 10 bases not matched to a gene. CDR3 loop: CASTEGTGTNQPQHF. The CDR3 DNA reads TGCGCCAGTACCGAGGGGACAGGTACCAATCAGCCCCAGCATTTT.

The rearrangement joins TRBV30 to TRBJ1-2, with TRBD1 matching over 10 bases. The CDR3 is 12 amino acids. Germline-derived CDR1 and CDR2 are GTSNPN and SVGIG (reference sequence). V dropped 8 bases and J dropped 3; count of bases not matched to a gene: 3. The CDR3 loop reads CARDRGDYGYTF. As DNA, the CDR3 is TGTGCCCGGGACAGGGGCGACTATGGCTACACCTTC.

In its sample, this clone was seen a few times. The rearrangement joins TRBV15 to TRBJ2-3; the match to TRBD2 covers 8 bases. Germline-derived CDR1 and CDR2 are LNHNV and YYDKDF (reference sequence). This CDR3 has 14 amino acids. Unmatched junction bases numbered 8, after V lost 4 bases and J lost 8 bases. CDR3: CATSNGGDRITQYF. The CDR3 region has the DNA TGTGCCACCAGCAACGGGGGGGACCGAATTACGCAGTATTTT.

The chain joins TRBV6-1 to TRBJ2-2; TRBD1 agrees at 8 bases. The CDR3 extends over 14 amino acids. Trimming at V came to 8 bases and at J to 4 bases, leaving 6 bases not matched to a gene. The germline CDR1 and CDR2 sequences are MNHNS and SASEGT. CDR3 region: CASVRDRFTGELFF. The CDR3 region has the DNA TGTGCCAGCGTCCGGGACAGGTTCACCGGGGAGCTGTTTTTT.

A few counts support this clone. The genes are TRBV5-4 and TRBJ2-2, with D tentatively TRBD2 (6 bases). Germline CDR1 and CDR2: SGHNT and YYREEE (reference sequence). V lost 1 base, J lost 7 bases, and 17 bases lay in between. The CDR3 has 16 residues. CDR3 DNA sequence: TGTGCCAGCAGCTTGAATCAGCGGGCGGGCGGCGGGGAGCTGTTTTTT. Translation gives CASSLNQRAGGGELFF.

CDR3 in DNA: TGTGCCACCGCACCCGGGGAGTTATCTGAAGCTTTCTTT. Translated, it gives CATAPGELSEAFF. The chain is built from TRBV25-1 and TRBJ1-1, with D uncertain. V lost 10 bases and J lost 6, with 18 bases in between. There are 13 residues in the CDR3. The germline V gene encodes CDR1 MGHDK and CDR2 SYGVNS.

The count of this clone is one. The V and J genes are TRBV29-1 and TRBJ1-1; 7 nucleotides align to TRBD1. The CDR3 is 11 residues long. The ends lost 7 bases at V and 4 bases at J; junction bases unmatched: 3. CDR1 and CDR2 (germline): SQVTM, ANQGSEA. CDR3 amino acids: CSGHRGTEAFF. In DNA form, the CDR3 reads TGCAGCGGTCACAGGGGCACTGAAGCTTTCTTT.

V is TRBV18 and J is TRBJ1-4; 8 bases align to TRBD1. The length of the CDR3 is 14 residues. CDR1 is KGHSH, CDR2 LQKENI, per germline. With V trimmed by 9 bases and J by 4 bases, 7 bases remained unmatched. The CDR3 reads CASWPGQVNEKLFF. The CDR3 DNA follows: TGTGCCAGTTGGCCGGGACAGGTTAATGAAAAACTGTTTTTT.

Remarks on this clone: This sample includes further DNA sequences coding for the same CDR3. The CDR3 DNA reads TGTGCCTGGAGTGAAGGGGCTGGAAACACCATATATTTT. Encoded protein: CAWSEGAGNTIYF. The chain combines TRBV30 with TRBJ1-3, with D possibly matching TRBD1 (5 bases). V shed 1 base and J shed 2 bases, with 6 bases lying between them. The CDR3 covers 13 residues. The germline V gene encodes CDR1 GTSNPN and CDR2 SVGIG (reference sequence).

The chain is built from TRBV5-1 and TRBJ2-3, with D possibly being TRBD2 (5 bases). Trimming stripped 5 bases from V and 0 bases from J, with 7 bases between. Germline CDR1 and CDR2: SGHRS and YFSETQ. There are 13 residues in the CDR3. CDR3 region: CASRTTSTDTQYF. The CDR3 DNA reads as TGCGCCAGCAGGACTACTAGCACAGATACGCAGTATTTT.

The chain combines TRBV7-9 with TRBJ1-1, with 9 nucleotides matching TRBD1. CDR1 is SEHNR and CDR2 is FQNEAQ in the germline V gene (reference sequence). CDR3 size: 16 residues. The V and J ends lost 0 bases and 8 bases, in that order; junction bases with no gene match: 10. CDR3 DNA sequence: TGTGCCAGCAGCTTAGCCGTGACCGGAGACAGGGGGGAAGCTTTCTTT. Translation gives CASSLAVTGDRGEAFF.

The chain has TRBV2 and TRBJ2-7; no definite D call. Germline V gene sequence: CDR1 SNHLY, CDR2 FYNNEI. The V end lost 5 bases, the J end lost 3 bases, and 11 bases lay between the germline ends. This CDR3 is built from 13 residues. The CDR3 loop reads CASSPDGGYEQYF. The CDR3 DNA reads as TGTGCCAGCAGTCCGGACGGTGGCTACGAGCAGTACTTC. The full variable domain, rest sourced from reference TRBV2 and TRBJ2-7, is EPEVTQTPSHQVTQMGQEVILRCVPISNHLYFYWYRQILGQKVEFLVSFYNNEISEKSEIFDDQFSVERPDGSNFTLKIRSTKLEDSAMYFCASSPDGGYEQYFGPGTRLTVT.

This chain uses TRBV6-5 with TRBJ1-2; D gene unclear. Germline V gene lookup returns CDR1 MNHEY and CDR2 SVGAGI. Deletions cut 0 bases from V and 3 bases from J, with 5 bases between. The CDR3 is 13 residues long. The CDR3 sequence: CASSYSMDYGYTF. The DNA for the CDR3 is TGTGCCAGCAGTTACTCGATGGACTATGGCTACACCTTC.

The V gene is TRBV7-2, the J gene TRBJ2-3, with TRBD2 identical over 13 bases. V lost 1 base and J lost 10; bases outside the gene matches: 8. Per the germline V gene, CDR1 is SGHTA and CDR2 is FQGNSA. CDR3 size: 16 residues. CDR3 nucleotides: TGTGCCAGCAGCTTAGGCGGGACTAGCGGGGCCCTTGCGCAGTATTTT. Translated: CASSLGGTSGALAQYF.

The rearrangement uses TRBV7-9 and TRBJ2-2; D remains unclear. Per the germline V gene, CDR1 is SEHNR and CDR2 is FQNEAQ (reference sequence). Trimming cost V 0 bases and J 0 bases, with 5 bases left between them. The CDR3 has 15 residues. CDR3 region: CASSLATPNTGELFF. The CDR3 nucleotides are TGTGCCAGCAGCTTAGCCACCCCGAACACCGGGGAGCTGTTTTTT.

The rearrangement links TRBV5-1 to TRBJ2-5, with TRBD2 matching 9 bases. Germline V gene data show CDR1 as SGHRS and CDR2 as YFSETQ. Germline trimming cut 4 bases from V and 4 bases from J; bases unmatched to any gene: 14. The CDR3 extends over 17 amino acids. DNA for the CDR3: TGCGCCAGCAGCCAATCGCCTAGCGGGGTAACGGGAGAGACCCAGTACTTC. Translated: CASSQSPSGVTGETQYF.

V is TRBV10-3 and J is TRBJ2-3; TRBD2 aligns across 13 bases. Trimming removed 4 bases from V and 7 bases from J; junction bases left unmatched: 5. The CDR3 has 15 residues. CDR1 ENHRY and CDR2 SYGVKD come from the germline V gene. The CDR3 DNA reads TGTGCCATCAGTGGACTAGCGGGAGGCTCGAATACGCAGTATTTT. As protein: CAISGLAGGSNTQYF.

V is TRBV28 and J is TRBJ1-6; TRBD1 matches at 8 bases. V gave up 5 bases and J gave up 11 bases; unmatched junction bases: 11. This CDR3 spans 15 amino acids. Germline V gene lookup returns CDR1 MDHEN and CDR2 SYDVKM. The CDR3 DNA sequence: TGTGCCAGCAGTCAAGGACAGGGCTTTTTTGCACCCCTCCACTTT. Translating it yields CASSQGQGFFAPLHF. Using reference TRBV28 and TRBJ1-6 for the parts outside the CDR3, the full variable domain is DVKVTQSSRYLVKRTGEKVFLECVQDMDHENMFWYRQDPGLGLRLIYFSYDVKMKEKGDIPEGYSVSREKKERFSLILESASTNQTSMYLCASSQGQGFFAPLHFGNGTRLTVT.

A single count supports this clone. The rearrangement links TRBV5-4 to TRBJ2-3; D may be TRBD2 (6 bases). There are 16 residues in the CDR3. Between the trimmed V and J ends, which lost 4 bases and 0 bases, there was a span of 15 bases. CDR1 is SGHNT, CDR2 YYREEE, per germline (reference sequence). The chain's CDR3 is CASSPTGLTSTDTQYF. The CDR3 DNA follows: TGTGCCAGCAGCCCTACGGGACTCACTAGCACAGATACGCAGTATTTT.

In its sample, this clone was seen many times. The rearrangement uses TRBV18 and TRBJ2-1, with D unresolved. The germline V gene has CDR1 KGHSH and CDR2 LQKENI. This CDR3 comprises 15 residues. The V end was cut by 3 bases, the J end by 5 bases, with 14 bases between. The CDR3 region is CASSPRLVIDNEQFF. In nucleotides, the CDR3 is TGTGCCAGCTCACCTCGCCTTGTGATTGACAATGAGCAGTTCTTC.

This clone has a handful of counts. This sequence joins TRBV6-1 and TRBJ1-2, with no clear D. Germline V lookup: CDR1 MNHNS, CDR2 SASEGT. The CDR3 spans 17 residues. Trimming shortened V by 2 bases and J by 1 base, and 17 bases separated the two germline ends. This CDR3 is CASSELPGVKGNYGYTF. DNA for the CDR3: TGTGCCAGCAGTGAACTCCCGGGAGTGAAGGGTAACTATGGCTACACCTTC.

The genes are TRBV11-2 and TRBJ1-6; the D is unclear. The CDR3 totals 12 residues. The germline V gene has CDR1 SGHAT and CDR2 FQNNGV. V shed 5 bases and J shed 10 bases, with 9 bases lying between them. The CDR3 sequence is CASSIHSSPLHF. In nucleotides, the CDR3 is TGTGCCAGCAGCATACATTCGTCACCCCTCCACTTT.

The chain is built from TRBV5-1 and TRBJ1-2, with D perhaps TRBD1 (5 bases). Germline V gives CDR1 SGHRS, CDR2 YFSETQ. CDR3 length: 13 amino acids. V was shortened by 0 bases and J by 5 bases, with 8 bases between the two germline ends. CDR3 in amino acids: CASSLEWGYGYTF. The DNA for the CDR3 is TGCGCCAGCAGCTTGGAATGGGGGTATGGCTACACCTTC.